The 18 T cell receptor beta chains below were found in one sample sequenced in a study of cytomegalovirus exposure and HLA in healthy donors. PCR used 60 Vbeta primers and 13 Jbeta primers. Profiling relied on immunoSEQ multiplex PCR, and the TCRdb table lists in-frame clones only, not all of them. This sample has about 93,000 clones, with over 60% found just once. Sequencing was carried out using PBMCs. All receptors derive from a boy aged 10-17 years in good health and CMV-seropositive.

This clone was seen more than once but under ten times. This rearrangement joins TRBV4-1 to TRBJ1-6; 7 bases fit TRBD1. V was pared by 3 bases and J by 11 bases, with 10 bases of the junction left unmatched. CDR1 and CDR2 from the germline V gene are MGHRA and YSYEKL. The length of the CDR3 is 15 residues. The CDR3 sequence: CASSQPTGKLAPLHF. CDR3 nucleotides: TGCGCCAGCAGCCAGCCGACAGGGAAGTTGGCACCCCTCCACTTT.

The J gene is TRBJ2-2, the V gene TRBV5-4; TRBD2 might be the D (5 bases). CDR1 is SGHNT and CDR2 is YYREEE in the germline V gene (reference sequence). V was shortened by 3 bases and J by 7 bases, with 13 bases between the two germline ends. This CDR3 comprises 14 residues. The DNA of the CDR3 is TGTGCCAGCAGCTCGGCCGTTGGGAGCGGGGAGCTGTTTTTT. Translation gives CASSSAVGSGELFF.

This chain uses TRBV6-5 with TRBJ2-1; 9 nucleotides agree with TRBD1. This CDR3 comprises 15 residues. The V gene's germline CDR1 is MNHEY and CDR2 SVGAGI. After removal of 2 bases from V and 8 bases from J, the junction contained 7 bases not matched to a gene. Here the CDR3 reads CASSYAGTGRDEQFF. In nucleotides, the CDR3 is TGTGCCAGCAGTTACGCAGGGACAGGGAGGGATGAGCAGTTCTTC.

V gene TRBV6-9 combines with J gene TRBJ2-4; no definite D call. The CDR3 length is 12 residues. V was shortened by 4 bases and J by 4 bases, with 5 bases between the two germline ends. The germline CDR1 and CDR2 sequences are MNHGY and SVAAGI. CDR3 sequence reads: CASSSLKNIQYF. DNA of the CDR3: TGTGCCAGCAGTTCGTTGAAAAACATTCAGTACTTC.

The chain uses TRBV9 and TRBJ2-3; 9 nucleotides align to TRBD2. The trim removed 4 bases at V and 2 bases at J, leaving 5 bases unmatched. This CDR3 spans 15 amino acids. Germline-derived CDR1 and CDR2 are SGDLS and YYNGEE. Here the CDR3 reads CASSYSGGNTDTQYF. CDR3 nucleotide sequence: TGTGCCAGCAGCTATAGCGGGGGAAACACAGATACGCAGTATTTT. The variable domain in full, with the rest retrieved from reference TRBV9 and TRBJ2-3, is DSGVTQTPKHLITATGQRVTLRCSPRSGDLSVYWYQQSLDQGLQFLIQYYNGEERAKGNILERFSAQQFPDLHSELNLSSLELGDSALYFCASSYSGGNTDTQYFGPGTRLTVL.

This clone was counted a few times. V gene TRBV15 combines with J gene TRBJ2-2; D is unclear. The CDR3 consists of 15 residues. V lost 1 base, J lost 2 bases, and 8 bases lay in between. Germline V gene sequence: CDR1 LNHNV, CDR2 YYDKDF (reference sequence). This CDR3 reads CATSRGGRNTGELFF. CDR3 bases: TGTGCCACCAGCAGAGGCGGCAGAAACACCGGGGAGCTGTTTTTT.

CDR3 coding DNA: TGCGCCAGCAGCGCCCAACCGGAGAACTATGGCTACACCTTC. Amino acids: CASSAQPENYGYTF. This rearrangement joins TRBV5-1 to TRBJ1-2; D call uncertain. The V gene lost 4 bases and the J gene lost 2 bases, with 12 bases spanning the gap. This CDR3 region has 14 residues. Per germline, CDR1 SGHRS and CDR2 YFSETQ.

V is TRBV30 and J is TRBJ2-7; 12 nucleotides align to TRBD1. CDR3 length: 14 amino acids. Trimming removed 5 bases from V and 5 bases from J; junction bases left unmatched: 7. The germline gives CDR1 GTSNPN, CDR2 SVGIG (reference sequence). CDR3 protein: CAWAYGTGGDEQYF. DNA for the CDR3: TGTGCCTGGGCATACGGGACAGGGGGCGACGAGCAGTACTTC.

This clone was found a few times. The genes are TRBV5-4 and TRBJ2-7; D uncertain. Germline values: CDR1 SGHNT, CDR2 YYREEE (reference sequence). The CDR3 sequence is 16 residues long. The V end lost 4 bases, the J end lost 0 bases, and 17 bases lay between the germline ends. DNA of the CDR3: TGTGCCAGCAGCCGAGCGCCAGACGGAAGCTCCTACGAGCAGTACTTC. Translating gives CASSRAPDGSSYEQYF.

J is TRBJ2-4 and V is TRBV29-1; D is uncertain. This CDR3 comprises 13 residues. The germline V gene has CDR1 SQVTM and CDR2 ANQGSEA. V was trimmed by 5 bases and J by 0 bases, leaving 8 bases between them. The CDR3 loop reads CSVISGAKNIQYF. The CDR3 DNA is TGCAGCGTTATATCGGGAGCCAAAAACATTCAGTACTTC.

This clone occurred once. This chain connects TRBV6-6 to TRBJ1-2, with 9 nucleotides matching TRBD1. V gave up 0 bases and J gave up 4 bases; unmatched junction bases: 6. The CDR3 loop spans 16 amino acids. The germline V gene encodes CDR1 MNHNY and CDR2 SVGAGI (reference sequence). In DNA form, the CDR3 reads TGTGCCAGCAGTTACTCGCCGGGACAGGGAATCTATGGCTACACCTTC. Its translation is CASSYSPGQGIYGYTF.

The table lists this clone with a few counts. The V gene is TRBV30, the J gene TRBJ1-2, with 9 bases that match TRBD1. The CDR3 runs 14 residues. CDR1 is GTSNPN, CDR2 SVGIG, per germline (reference sequence). V gave up 7 bases and J gave up 3 bases; unmatched junction bases: 9. CDR3 nucleotides: TGTGCCTTCCTTCAACAGGGGGCGTACTATGGCTACACCTTC. Its protein is CAFLQQGAYYGYTF.

This clone was seen only a few times. The chain recombines TRBV11-2 with TRBJ1-6; perhaps TRBD1 as D (6 bases). Germline V gene data show CDR1 as SGHAT and CDR2 as FQNNGV. V shed 1 base and J shed 6 bases, with 16 bases lying between them. CDR3 size: 17 residues. This CDR3 reads CASSLVSRRDINSPLHF. CDR3 in DNA: TGTGCCAGCAGCTTAGTATCGAGACGGGACATTAATTCACCCCTCCACTTT.

This clone was found once. The CDR3 region has the DNA TGTGCCAGTAGTATAAGTGGGGGCCCAAAAAACATTCAGTACTTC. Amino acids: CASSISGGPKNIQYF. The chain recombines TRBV19 with TRBJ2-4, with D maybe TRBD1 (6 bases). Germline V gene data show CDR1 as LNHDA and CDR2 as SQIVND (reference sequence). CDR3 length: 15 amino acids. The V end was cut by 2 bases, the J end by 4 bases, with 12 bases between.

This chain links TRBV15 with TRBJ2-2; 7 bases agree with TRBD1. The CDR3 is made up of 16 amino acids. V shed 5 bases and J 1 base; nucleotides not matched to a gene: 7. Germline loops: CDR1 LNHNV, CDR2 YYDKDF (reference sequence). The CDR3, as DNA: TGTGCCACCAGCGTTGACAGACAGGGGAACACCGGGGAGCTGTTTTTT. The encoded protein is CATSVDRQGNTGELFF.

The chain links TRBV7-8 to TRBJ1-6; 8 bases line up with TRBD1. Trimming took 5 bases from V and 7 from J; bases not matched to a gene: 13. The CDR3 spans 17 residues. Germline lookup yields CDR1 SGHVS and CDR2 FQNEAQ. CDR3 sequence (DNA): TGTGCCAGCAGCCCACGGGGCGGACAGGGAAACAATTCACCCCTCCACTTT. The encoded protein is CASSPRGGQGNNSPLHF.

This clone was recorded only once. The chain employs TRBV9 and TRBJ2-3; possible D gene TRBD2, 5 bases. The germline V and J ends were trimmed by 1 base and 2 bases, with 11 bases remaining between them. Germline V gives CDR1 SGDLS, CDR2 YYNGEE. The CDR3 extends over 15 amino acids. CDR3 sequence reads: CASSVRAEYTDTQYF. CDR3 nucleotides: TGTGCCAGCAGCGTACGAGCGGAGTACACAGATACGCAGTATTTT. The full variable domain, with the rest looked up from reference TRBV9 and TRBJ2-3, is DSGVTQTPKHLITATGQRVTLRCSPRSGDLSVYWYQQSLDQGLQFLIQYYNGEERAKGNILERFSAQQFPDLHSELNLSSLELGDSALYFCASSVRAEYTDTQYFGPGTRLTVL.

The chain carries TRBV13 and TRBJ2-5; the match to TRBD2 covers 11 bases. With 0 bases clipped from V and 1 base from J, the junction kept 4 bases outside the gene matches. Germline loops: CDR1 PRHDT, CDR2 FYEKMQ (reference sequence). This CDR3 contains 17 residues. In DNA, the CDR3 is TGTGCCAGCAGCTTAGGCCTACTAGCGGGAGTCCAAGAGACCCAGTACTTC. Its protein product is CASSLGLLAGVQETQYF.